This TCR beta chain is drawn from a study of blood T cell repertoires in COVID-19. Germline V gene data show CDR1 as MNHNY and CDR2 as SVGAGI (reference sequence). The CDR3 spans 13 residues. The V gene lost 6 bases and the J gene lost 5 bases, with 14 bases spanning the gap. The method was immunoSEQ multiplex PCR; TCRdb's version includes in-frame clones alone and lacks a portion of them. The sample contains 230,000 or so clones, almost 90% of which appear only once. This TCR was recovered from a woman aged 55-69 years with COVID-19, enrolled during active disease. V is TRBV6-6 and J is TRBJ2-7; D not resolved. Sequencing was carried out using peripheral blood. The CDR3: CASSLRRGDEQYF. CDR3 coding DNA: TGTGCCAGCAGCCTTAGACGAGGTGACGAGCAGTACTTC.